A single sample is the source of the 32 T cell receptor beta chains below, sequenced in a study of shared clonotypes between healthy human individuals. The table came from immunoSEQ multiplex PCR; TCRdb's copy has only in-frame clones and leaves some out. In the table there are 450,000 to 500,000 clones, approximately 81% of which are singletons. Sequencing used PBMCs. Receptors were obtained from a woman in her thirties or forties in good health. Some clones in this sample may be carry-over from other donors' samples.

This clone was counted a few times. Given a far larger clone just one base away, this is likely a sequencing read error. Other DNA sequences in this specimen translate into the identical CDR3. The chain uses TRBV27 and TRBJ1-3; possibly TRBD1 for D (6 bases). This CDR3 comprises 15 residues. V lost 4 bases and J lost 4, with 14 bases in between. The germline V gene has CDR1 MNHEY and CDR2 SMNVEV (reference sequence). The CDR3 DNA reads as TGTGCCAGCAGTTCGATGACAGGTTACGGAAACACCATATATTTT. Protein: CASSSMTGYGNTIYF.

The chain joins TRBV5-4 to TRBJ1-3, with D possibly matching TRBD1 (6 bases). This CDR3 is 15 amino acids long. V lost 4 bases to trimming and J lost 4 bases, with 15 bases between them. Germline V lookup: CDR1 SGHNT, CDR2 YYREEE (reference sequence). The CDR3 spells CASSPPAGDGNTIYF. In nucleotides, the CDR3 is TGTGCCAGCAGCCCTCCCGCAGGGGACGGAAACACCATATATTTT.

V is TRBV5-1 and J is TRBJ2-7; the match to TRBD1 covers 7 bases. The V and J ends lost 4 bases and 0 bases, in that order; junction bases with no gene match: 4. CDR1 and CDR2 (germline): SGHRS, YFSETQ. This CDR3 is built from 14 residues. The CDR3 loop reads CASSRTGLSYEQYF. The CDR3 DNA reads TGCGCCAGCAGCCGGACAGGACTCTCCTACGAGCAGTACTTC.

The chain couples TRBV5-8 to TRBJ2-3, with D possibly being TRBD1 (7 bases). This CDR3 is 15 amino acids long. Germline V lookup: CDR1 SGHTS, CDR2 YDEGEE. Between the trimmed V and J ends, which lost 3 bases and 5 bases, there was a span of 16 bases. CDR3 loop: CASSSSRRGQDTQYF. DNA for the CDR3: TGTGCCAGCAGCTCCTCGAGGAGGGGGCAAGATACGCAGTATTTT.

This chain joins TRBV11-3 and TRBJ2-3, with 8 bases identical to TRBD1. The germline V gene encodes CDR1 SGHNT and CDR2 YENEEA. This CDR3 region has 15 residues. J lost 1 base, V lost 6 bases, and 6 bases had no gene match. The CDR3 loop is CASSSGGFGTDTQYF. CDR3 sequence (DNA): TGTGCCAGCAGTTCAGGGGGCTTCGGCACAGATACGCAGTATTTT.

The gene calls are TRBV10-3 and TRBJ1-4, with D perhaps matching TRBD1 (5 bases). The CDR3 is made up of 13 amino acids. Germline-derived CDR1 and CDR2 are ENHRY and SYGVKD. The V end was cut by 4 bases, the J end by 3 bases, with 6 bases between. In DNA form, the CDR3 reads TGTGCCATCAGTGGCAGGGCTAATGAAAAACTGTTTTTT. It specifies CAISGRANEKLFF.

The chain recombines TRBV5-6 with TRBJ1-5; D is unclear. Germline V gene sequence: CDR1 SGHDT, CDR2 YYEEEE. V was shortened by 3 bases and J by 0 bases, with 4 bases between the two germline ends. CDR3 length equals 13 residues. The CDR3: CASSSHSNQPQHF. The CDR3 DNA sequence: TGTGCCAGCAGCTCCCATAGCAATCAGCCCCAGCATTTT.

V is TRBV11-2 and J is TRBJ2-3; D possibly corresponds to TRBD1 (5 bases). V dropped 5 bases and J dropped 2 bases, with 11 bases sitting between them. The CDR3 runs 14 residues. CDR1 is SGHAT and CDR2 is FQNNGV in the germline V gene. CDR3 amino acids: CASSRGPYTDTQYF. The CDR3 bases are TGTGCCAGCAGCAGGGGTCCCTACACAGATACGCAGTATTTT.

A remark on this clone: A far bigger clonotype differs at one base, so this is likely a read error. The genes are TRBV5-1 and TRBJ2-5; D gene unclear. CDR1 is SGHRS and CDR2 is YFSETQ in the germline V gene. The CDR3 is 14 amino acids. The CDR3 loop reads CASSQQRSQDTQYF. The CDR3 nucleotides read TGCGCCAGCAGCCAACAGAGAAGTCAAGATACCCAGTACTTC.

V is TRBV28 and J is TRBJ1-2; 8 positions match TRBD1. Germline CDR1 reads MDHEN; CDR2 reads SYDVKM. This CDR3 comprises 16 residues. V lost 5 bases to trimming and J lost 4 bases; unmatched junction nucleotides: 12. CDR3: CASSISTGENFYGYTF. CDR3 coding DNA: TGTGCCAGCAGTATCTCGACAGGGGAGAATTTCTATGGCTACACCTTC.

The chain combines TRBV7-9 with TRBJ2-1; D tentatively fits TRBD1 or TRBD2 (5 bases each). The V and J ends lost 5 bases and 2 bases respectively, with 19 bases between them. The CDR3 is 17 amino acids. Germline V gene data show CDR1 as SEHNR and CDR2 as FQNEAQ (reference sequence). The CDR3 protein is CASSPKALGTTYNEQFF. CDR3 DNA: TGTGCCAGCAGCCCTAAAGCCCTAGGGACGACCTACAATGAGCAGTTCTTC.

V and J are TRBV19 and TRBJ2-5; D tentatively reads TRBD1 or TRBD2 (5 bases each). Germline CDR1 reads LNHDA; CDR2 reads SQIVND (reference sequence). V lost 7 bases and J lost 2, with 17 bases in between. This CDR3 is built from 15 residues. Here the CDR3 DNA reads TGTGCCAGTATTCCAGCGGACACCCTACAAGAGACCCAGTACTTC. Amino acid sequence: CASIPADTLQETQYF. Full variable domain (outside the CDR3, taken from reference TRBV19 and TRBJ2-5): DGGITQSPKYLFRKEGQNVTLSCEQNLNHDAMYWYRQDPGQGLRLIYYSQIVNDFQKGDIAEGYSVSREKKESFPLTVTSAQKNPTAFYLCASIPADTLQETQYFGPGTRLLVL.

The chain joins TRBV9 to TRBJ2-3, with a tentative D call TRBD2 (6 bases). This CDR3 contains 15 residues. V lost 3 bases and J 5 bases, leaving 16 bases between the germline ends. Germline V lookup: CDR1 SGDLS, CDR2 YYNGEE. Here the CDR3 DNA reads TGTGCCAGCAGCGCCGGGACTTTTGGTGGAGATACGCAGTATTTT. This translates into CASSAGTFGGDTQYF.

The chain is built from TRBV28 and TRBJ1-2; TRBD1 might be the D (6 bases). Germline CDR1 MDHEN, CDR2 SYDVKM. Trimming stripped 6 bases from V and 6 bases from J, with 20 bases between. This CDR3 is built from 15 residues. The CDR3 region is CASSDRQGQWDGYTF. In DNA form, the CDR3 reads TGTGCCAGCAGCGACCGACAAGGACAGTGGGATGGCTACACCTTC.

Regarding this clone: This likely came from a read error, as a far larger clone is one base away. The rearrangement joins TRBV4-3 to TRBJ2-7; possibly TRBD2 for D (6 bases). This CDR3 has 13 amino acids. Germline V CDR1 and CDR2: LGHNA, YSLEER. The CDR3 DNA reads TGCGCCAGCGGCCAAGGAGGGTACTACGAGCAGTACTTC. The encoded protein is CASGQGGYYEQYF.

The rearrangement uses TRBV30 and TRBJ2-1, with TRBD2 matching 9 bases. The junction had 13 bases not matched to a gene; V was cut back by 0 bases and J by 7 bases. The CDR3 is 17 residues long. Per the germline V gene, CDR1 is GTSNPN and CDR2 is SVGIG (reference sequence). CDR3 nucleotides: TGTGCCTGGAGTGTACAGGCGGGAGGGCCCAGGGGTAATGAGCAGTTCTTC. Protein product: CAWSVQAGGPRGNEQFF.

The chain couples TRBV28 to TRBJ2-3; D uncertain. The CDR3 runs to 18 residues. CDR1 and CDR2 (germline): MDHEN, SYDVKM. V was trimmed by 1 base and J by 0 bases, leaving 17 bases between them. CDR3 sequence reads: CASSLFGRSGLSTDTQYF. CDR3 DNA: TGTGCCAGCAGTTTATTCGGTCGGTCAGGCTTAAGCACAGATACGCAGTATTTT.

This chain joins TRBV6-5 and TRBJ1-1, with 8 nucleotides matching TRBD1. The CDR3 runs 15 residues. Losses at the gene ends were 8 bases for V and 0 bases for J; bases not matched to a gene: 8. Germline loops: CDR1 MNHEY, CDR2 SVGAGI. The CDR3 DNA sequence: TGTGCCAGCGGATGGGACAGGATAATGAACACTGAAGCTTTCTTT. It yields the protein CASGWDRIMNTEAFF.

This rearrangement joins TRBV5-1 to TRBJ2-7, with TRBD2 matching 7 bases. Germline CDR1 is SGHRS and CDR2 is YFSETQ. This CDR3 comprises 16 residues. With V trimmed by 0 bases and J by 2 bases, 8 bases remained unmatched. The CDR3 nucleotides read TGCGCCAGCAGCTTGGGGCTAGCGGACGTCGCCTACGAGCAGTACTTC. Translating it yields CASSLGLADVAYEQYF.

This sequence joins TRBV9 and TRBJ2-1; the match to TRBD2 covers 7 bases. J lost 6 bases, V lost 1 base, and 4 bases had no gene match. Germline V gene lookup returns CDR1 SGDLS and CDR2 YYNGEE. The CDR3 contains 14 residues. The CDR3 coding sequence is TGTGCCAGCAGCGTAAGTCTAGCGGTCAATGAGCAGTTCTTC. It codes for CASSVSLAVNEQFF.

Note on this clone: This may come from a read error, since a much larger clone is one base off. The chain employs TRBV27 and TRBJ1-6, with D unclear. The CDR3 runs to 15 residues. Germline V CDR1 and CDR2: MNHEY, SMNVEV (reference sequence). CDR3 region: CAISSYPTQFVPLHF. CDR3 DNA sequence: TGTGCCATCAGTTCCTACCCGACACAATTCGTCCCCCTCCACTTT.

The genes are TRBV2 and TRBJ2-3; no definite D call. This CDR3 comprises 12 residues. Germline loops: CDR1 SNHLY, CDR2 FYNNEI. Between the trimmed V and J ends, which lost 6 bases and 2 bases, there was a span of 6 bases. CDR3 region: CASRGYTDTQYF. The CDR3 bases are TGTGCCAGCAGGGGATACACAGATACGCAGTATTTT.

This clone came up once. The junction and the germline gene differ at one end; a read error may be behind it. The rearrangement links TRBV11-3 to TRBJ1-1; D gene uncertain. There are 13 residues in the CDR3. From germline, CDR1 is SGHNT and CDR2 YENEEA. CDR3 bases: TGTGCCAGCAGCTCGGAATTCAACACTGAAGCTTTATTC. Protein product: CASSSEFNTEALF.

As for this clone: This same CDR3 is encoded by further DNA sequences in the sample. The genes are TRBV7-9 and TRBJ2-7; TRBD2 aligns across 8 bases. Germline V gives CDR1 SEHNR, CDR2 FQNEAQ (reference sequence). The V gene end was trimmed by 2 bases and the J gene end by 2 bases; junction bases not matched to a gene: 2. This CDR3 has 14 residues. The CDR3 DNA follows: TGTGCCAGCAGCTTAACTAGCGGAACCTACGAGCAGTACTTC. This translates into CASSLTSGTYEQYF.

V gene TRBV6-5 combines with J gene TRBJ2-2; D is unresolved. The V gene's germline CDR1 is MNHEY and CDR2 SVGAGI. Trimming stripped 2 bases from V and 6 bases from J, with 10 bases between. CDR3 length equals 14 residues. CDR3 region: CASSYAAVAGELFF. The CDR3 nucleotides read TGTGCCAGCAGTTACGCCGCCGTAGCCGGGGAGCTGTTTTTT.

This rearrangement joins TRBV7-6 to TRBJ2-5, with TRBD2 identical over 10 bases. The length of the CDR3 is 16 residues. From germline, CDR1 is SGHVS and CDR2 FNYEAQ. The J segment lost 5 bases and the V segment lost 1 base, leaving 7 bases of the junction unmatched. CDR3 amino acids: CASSLGAGGPGETQYF. In DNA, the CDR3 is TGTGCCAGCAGCTTAGGAGCGGGAGGGCCTGGGGAGACCCAGTACTTC. The entire variable domain, with the rest obtained from reference TRBV7-6 and TRBJ2-5, is as follows: GAGVSQSPRYKVTKRGQDVALRCDPISGHVSLYWYRQALGQGPEFLTYFNYEAQQDKSGLPNDRFSAERPEGSISTLTIQRTEQRDSAMYRCASSLGAGGPGETQYFGPGTRLLVL.

For the CDR3, the DNA is TGTGCCAGCGTGGACAGGGGAAGGTTGTATGAGCAGTTCTTC. Translation: CASVDRGRLYEQFF. The chain joins TRBV28 to TRBJ2-1; 9 nucleotides line up with TRBD1. V lost 8 bases to trimming and J lost 8 bases; unmatched junction nucleotides: 10. Germline V gives CDR1 MDHEN, CDR2 SYDVKM. This CDR3 comprises 14 residues. The variable domain in full, with the rest retrieved from reference TRBV28 and TRBJ2-1, is DVKVTQSSRYLVKRTGEKVFLECVQDMDHENMFWYRQDPGLGLRLIYFSYDVKMKEKGDIPEGYSVSREKKERFSLILESASTNQTSMYLCASVDRGRLYEQFFGPGTRLTVL.

This rearrangement joins TRBV10-3 to TRBJ1-1; D uncertain. Germline CDR1 is ENHRY and CDR2 is SYGVKD. V gave up 6 bases and J gave up 1 base, with 9 bases separating them. This CDR3 spans 13 amino acids. In DNA form, the CDR3 reads TGTGCCATCAGGACGCGTCAGAACACTGAAGCTTTCTTT. Translated, it gives CAIRTRQNTEAFF.

V and J are TRBV5-1 and TRBJ2-1; 12 bases fit TRBD1. Looked up from germline, CDR1 is SGHRS and CDR2 is YFSETQ. With 5 bases clipped from V and 8 bases from J, the junction kept 8 bases outside the gene matches. The CDR3 sequence is 15 residues long. The CDR3 sequence: CASSSTGTGGDEQFF. The CDR3 DNA reads as TGCGCCAGCAGTTCCACCGGGACAGGGGGCGATGAGCAGTTCTTC. Complete variable domain (other parts from reference TRBV5-1 and TRBJ2-1): KAGVTQTPRYLIKTRGQQVTLSCSPISGHRSVSWYQQTPGQGLQFLFEYFSETQRNKGNFPGRFSGRQFSNSRSEMNVSTLELGDSALYLCASSSTGTGGDEQFFGPGTRLTVL.

CDR3 sequence (DNA): TGTGCCAGCAGTTCCCGGACAGGGAATGAAAAACTGTTTTTT. Translated, it gives CASSSRTGNEKLFF. V gene TRBV6-1 combines with J gene TRBJ1-4, with TRBD1 matching 8 bases. The germline gives CDR1 MNHNS, CDR2 SASEGT. The CDR3 totals 14 residues. J was trimmed by 5 bases and V by 5 bases; bases with no gene match: 4.

The chain links TRBV2 to TRBJ2-4; D gene uncertain. This CDR3 has 11 amino acids. Germline V gene data show CDR1 as SNHLY and CDR2 as FYNNEI. Trimming removed 9 bases at V and 7 bases at J, with 10 bases between. CDR3 region: CASGTRNIQYF. The CDR3 region has the DNA TGTGCCAGTGGAACACGGAACATTCAGTACTTC.

V and J are TRBV7-8 and TRBJ2-7; D is unresolved. In germline, CDR1 is SGHVS, CDR2 FQNEAQ. Trimming took off 1 base at V and 6 bases at J, with 10 bases between the two ends. This CDR3 contains 13 residues. DNA of the CDR3: TGTGCCAGCAGCTTAGGCGTGGAAGGCGAGCAGTACTTC. This codes for CASSLGVEGEQYF.